This T cell receptor (beta chain) is from a study of glioma-infiltrating T cells after dendritic cell vaccination. Notes on the study in general: No direct clonality-survival link was found; a diverse polyclonal response may matter.

Isocitrate dehydrogenase mutation was absent in all glioblastoma patients. TCRB CDR3 was amplified from 2 ug genomic DNA or less. The protocol was immunoSEQ multiplex PCR, while the TCRdb copy is restricted to in-frame clones and leaves out a portion. Here the sample spans approximately 100,000 clones, 81% being singletons. The V gene's germline CDR1 is PRHDT and CDR2 FYEKMQ (reference sequence). The V gene lost 3 bases and the J gene lost 5 bases, with 13 bases spanning the gap. The CDR3 has 14 amino acids. A remark on this clone: The antigen is unknown.

The material sequenced was blood, taken before dendritic cell vaccination. This chain uses TRBV13 with TRBJ2-5; no clear D gene. The source is a human donor with glioblastoma. The chain's CDR3 is CASSLGRRLETQYF. CDR3 in DNA: TGTGCCAGCAGCTTGGGCCGCAGGTTGGAGACCCAGTACTTC.